A single sample gave rise to the 3 T cell receptor beta chains below, sequenced in a study of shared clonotypes between healthy human individuals. Sequencing was performed with immunoSEQ multiplex PCR; in TCRdb, only in-frame clones are kept and a portion is missing. This table has hundreds of thousands of clones, approximately 96% appearing once. Positively selected for CCR7, the CD45RO-negative cells used as naive CD8 cells excluded terminally differentiated effector memory CD45RA+ cells. The material sequenced was naive CD8+ T cells sorted from blood. The receptor source for this set is a woman under 40 in good health.

The rearrangement joins TRBV5-1 to TRBJ2-7, with TRBD2 matching 13 bases. J was trimmed by 4 bases and V by 4 bases; bases with no gene match: 5. The CDR3 is made up of 15 amino acids. The germline V gene encodes CDR1 SGHRS and CDR2 YFSETQ. This chain's CDR3 is CASSQGLAGRYEQYF. CDR3 DNA: TGCGCCAGCAGCCAGGGACTAGCGGGAAGGTACGAGCAGTACTTC.

The CDR3 here is CASSLRAGVTGELFF. As DNA, the CDR3 is TGTGCCAGCAGTTTACGAGCGGGAGTTACCGGGGAGCTGTTTTTT. This chain connects TRBV27 to TRBJ2-2; 8 bases align to TRBD2. This CDR3 spans 15 amino acids. Looked up from germline, CDR1 is MNHEY and CDR2 is SMNVEV (reference sequence). With 2 bases clipped from V and 5 bases from J, the junction kept 4 bases outside the gene matches.

V gene TRBV11-2 combines with J gene TRBJ2-1; weak D call: TRBD1 (5 bases). This CDR3 has 14 residues. The germline CDR1 and CDR2 sequences are SGHAT and FQNNGV. Trimming removed 1 base from V and 3 bases from J, with 7 bases in between. As DNA, the CDR3 is TGTGCCAGCAGCTTAGGGGGCGGCTACAATGAGCAGTTCTTC. It codes for CASSLGGGYNEQFF.